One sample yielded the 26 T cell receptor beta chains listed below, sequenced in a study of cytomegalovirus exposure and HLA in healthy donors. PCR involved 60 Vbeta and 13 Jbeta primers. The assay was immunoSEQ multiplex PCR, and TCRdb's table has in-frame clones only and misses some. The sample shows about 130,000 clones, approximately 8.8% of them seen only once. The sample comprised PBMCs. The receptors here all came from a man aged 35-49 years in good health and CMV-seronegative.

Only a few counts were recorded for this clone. CDR3 DNA sequence: TGTGCCAGCAGCCGACAGGGGAGGACAGATACGCAGTATTTT. Its protein is CASSRQGRTDTQYF. The chain carries TRBV9 and TRBJ2-3, with TRBD1 matching over 8 bases. Germline CDR1 and CDR2: SGDLS and YYNGEE. CDR3 length: 14 amino acids. J lost 3 bases, V lost 4 bases, and 4 bases had no gene match.

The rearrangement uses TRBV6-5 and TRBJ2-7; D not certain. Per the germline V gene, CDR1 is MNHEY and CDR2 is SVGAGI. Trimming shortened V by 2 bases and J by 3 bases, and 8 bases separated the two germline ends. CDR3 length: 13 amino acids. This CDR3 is CASSYGPLYEQYF. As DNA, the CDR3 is TGTGCCAGCAGTTACGGGCCCCTCTACGAGCAGTACTTC.

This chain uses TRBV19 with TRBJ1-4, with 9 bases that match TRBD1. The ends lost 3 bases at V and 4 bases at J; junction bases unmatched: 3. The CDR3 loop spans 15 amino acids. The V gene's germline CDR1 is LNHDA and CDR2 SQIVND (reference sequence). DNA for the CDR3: TGTGCCAGTAGTATTTTGGGACAGGGTAATGAAAAACTGTTTTTT. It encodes CASSILGQGNEKLFF.

The CDR3 is CASSRKLSNTEAFF. In nucleotides, the CDR3 is TGCGCCAGCAGTCGCAAGCTGAGTAACACTGAAGCTTTCTTT. This chain links TRBV4-3 with TRBJ1-1; D is undetermined. Trimming took off 6 bases at V and 2 bases at J, with 13 bases between the two ends. Germline loops: CDR1 LGHNA, CDR2 YSLEER. This CDR3 has 14 residues.

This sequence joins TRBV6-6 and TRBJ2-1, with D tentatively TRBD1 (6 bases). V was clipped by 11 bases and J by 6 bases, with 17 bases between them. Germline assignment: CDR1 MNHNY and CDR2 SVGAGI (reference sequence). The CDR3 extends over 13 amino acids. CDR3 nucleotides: TGTGCCGCTACGTCTACAGGGAGCAATGAGCAGTTCTTC. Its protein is CAATSTGSNEQFF.

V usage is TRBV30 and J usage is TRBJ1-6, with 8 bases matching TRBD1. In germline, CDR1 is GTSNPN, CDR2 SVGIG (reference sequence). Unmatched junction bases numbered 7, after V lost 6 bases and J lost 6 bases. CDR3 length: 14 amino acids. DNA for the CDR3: TGTGCCTGTCCCCGGACAGGGATTAATTCACCCCTCCACTTT. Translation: CACPRTGINSPLHF.

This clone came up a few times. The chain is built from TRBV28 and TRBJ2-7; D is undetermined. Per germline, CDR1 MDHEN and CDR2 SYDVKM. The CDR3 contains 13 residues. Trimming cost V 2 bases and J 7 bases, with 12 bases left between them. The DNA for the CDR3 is TGTGCCAGCAGTTTACAGGTCCTTAGGGAGCAGTACTTC. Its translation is CASSLQVLREQYF.

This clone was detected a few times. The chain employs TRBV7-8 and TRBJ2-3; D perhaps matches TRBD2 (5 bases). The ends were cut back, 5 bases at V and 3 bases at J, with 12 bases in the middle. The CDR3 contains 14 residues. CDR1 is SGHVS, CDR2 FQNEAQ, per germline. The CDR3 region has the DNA TGTGCCAGCAGCCTCGTAGCGTCTACAGATACGCAGTATTTT. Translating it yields CASSLVASTDTQYF.

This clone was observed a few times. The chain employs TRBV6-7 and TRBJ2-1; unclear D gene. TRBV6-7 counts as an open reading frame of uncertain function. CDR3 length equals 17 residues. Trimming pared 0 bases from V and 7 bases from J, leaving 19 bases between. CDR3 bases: TGTGCCAGCAGTTACTCCTATACCGACCCCTGGAGTAATGAGCAGTTCTTC. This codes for CASSYSYTDPWSNEQFF.

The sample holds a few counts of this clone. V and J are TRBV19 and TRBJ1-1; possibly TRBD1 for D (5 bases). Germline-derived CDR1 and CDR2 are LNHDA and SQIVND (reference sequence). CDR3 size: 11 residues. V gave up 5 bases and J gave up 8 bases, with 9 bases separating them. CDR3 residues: CASSHRLEAFF. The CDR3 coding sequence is TGTGCCAGTAGTCACAGGTTGGAAGCTTTCTTT.

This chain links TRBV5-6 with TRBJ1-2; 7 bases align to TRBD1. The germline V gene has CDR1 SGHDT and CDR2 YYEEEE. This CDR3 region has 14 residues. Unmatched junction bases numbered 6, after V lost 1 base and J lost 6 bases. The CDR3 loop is CASSLIQGTDGYTF. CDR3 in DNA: TGTGCCAGCAGCTTGATTCAGGGGACAGATGGCTACACCTTC.

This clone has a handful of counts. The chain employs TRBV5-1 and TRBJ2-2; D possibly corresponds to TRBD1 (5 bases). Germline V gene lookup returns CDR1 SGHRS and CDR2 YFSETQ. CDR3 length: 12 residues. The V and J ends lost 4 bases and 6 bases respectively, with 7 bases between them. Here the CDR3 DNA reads TGCGCCAGCAGCCAGGGATCCGGGGAGCTGTTTTTT. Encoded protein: CASSQGSGELFF.

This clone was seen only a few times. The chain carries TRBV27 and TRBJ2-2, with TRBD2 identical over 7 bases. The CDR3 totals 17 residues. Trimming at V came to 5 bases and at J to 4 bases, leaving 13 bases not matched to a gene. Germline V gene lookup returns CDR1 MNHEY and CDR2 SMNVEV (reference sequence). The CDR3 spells CASSRLATGSGTGELFF. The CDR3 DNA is TGTGCCAGCAGTAGACTAGCAACGGGGTCGGGCACCGGGGAGCTGTTTTTT.

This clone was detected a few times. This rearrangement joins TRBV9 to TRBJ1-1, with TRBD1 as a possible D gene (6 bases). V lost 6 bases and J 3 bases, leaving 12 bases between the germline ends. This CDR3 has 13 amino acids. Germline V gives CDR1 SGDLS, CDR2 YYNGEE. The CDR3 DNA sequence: TGTGCCAGCACTCCCCCAGGGGACACTGAAGCTTTCTTT. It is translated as CASTPPGDTEAFF.

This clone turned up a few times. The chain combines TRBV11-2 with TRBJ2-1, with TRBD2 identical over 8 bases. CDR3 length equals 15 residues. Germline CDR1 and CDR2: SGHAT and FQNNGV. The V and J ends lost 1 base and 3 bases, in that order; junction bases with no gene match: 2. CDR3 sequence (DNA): TGTGCCAGCAGCTTAGGAGCGGGAGACTACAATGAGCAGTTCTTC. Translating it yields CASSLGAGDYNEQFF. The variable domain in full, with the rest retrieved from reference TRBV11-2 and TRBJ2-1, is EAGVAQSPRYKIIEKRQSVAFWCNPISGHATLYWYQQILGQGPKLLIQFQNNGVVDDSQLPKDRFSAERLKGVDSTLKIQPAKLEDSAVYLCASSLGAGDYNEQFFGPGTRLTVL.

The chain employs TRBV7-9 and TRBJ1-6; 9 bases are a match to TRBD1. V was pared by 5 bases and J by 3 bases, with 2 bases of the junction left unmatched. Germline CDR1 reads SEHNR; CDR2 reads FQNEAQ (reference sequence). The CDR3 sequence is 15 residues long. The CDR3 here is CASSRGQGYNSPLHF. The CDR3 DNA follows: TGTGCCAGCAGCAGGGGACAGGGCTATAATTCACCCCTCCACTTT.

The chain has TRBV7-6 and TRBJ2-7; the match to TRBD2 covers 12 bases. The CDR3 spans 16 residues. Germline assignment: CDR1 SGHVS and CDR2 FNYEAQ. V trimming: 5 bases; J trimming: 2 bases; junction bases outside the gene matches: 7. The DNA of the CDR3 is TGTGCCAGCAGCCCCCAGACTAGCGGGGGTCCCTACGAGCAGTACTTC. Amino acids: CASSPQTSGGPYEQYF.

The CDR3 nucleotides read TGTGCCACTACTTCGGGACATTACTATGGCTACACCTTC. Amino acids: CATTSGHYYGYTF. This rearrangement joins TRBV28 to TRBJ1-2, with D tentatively TRBD1 (6 bases). CDR1 MDHEN and CDR2 SYDVKM come from the germline V gene. This CDR3 contains 13 residues. Trimming shortened V by 10 bases and J by 3 bases, and 15 bases separated the two germline ends.

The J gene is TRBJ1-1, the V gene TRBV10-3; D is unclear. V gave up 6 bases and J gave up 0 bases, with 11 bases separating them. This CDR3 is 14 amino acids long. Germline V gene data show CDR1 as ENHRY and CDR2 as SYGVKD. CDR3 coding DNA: TGTGCCATCAGGGCTCTCCCCTTGAACACTGAAGCTTTCTTT. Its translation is CAIRALPLNTEAFF.

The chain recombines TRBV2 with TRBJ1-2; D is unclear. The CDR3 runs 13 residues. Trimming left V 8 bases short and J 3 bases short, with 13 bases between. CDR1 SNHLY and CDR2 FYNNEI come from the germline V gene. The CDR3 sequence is CASAIPGDYGYTF. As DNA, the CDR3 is TGTGCCAGCGCAATTCCGGGAGACTATGGCTACACCTTC.

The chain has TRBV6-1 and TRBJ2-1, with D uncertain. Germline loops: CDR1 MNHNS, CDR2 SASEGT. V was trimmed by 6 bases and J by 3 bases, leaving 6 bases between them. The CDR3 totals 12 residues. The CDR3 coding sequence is TGTGCCAGCAGAGCTAGCTACAATGAGCAGTTCTTC. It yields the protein CASRASYNEQFF.

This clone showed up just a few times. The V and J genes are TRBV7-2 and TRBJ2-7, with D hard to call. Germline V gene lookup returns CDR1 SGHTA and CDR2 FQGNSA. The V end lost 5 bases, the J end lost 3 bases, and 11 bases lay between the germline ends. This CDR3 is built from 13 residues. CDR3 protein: CASSPSGFYEQYF. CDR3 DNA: TGTGCCAGCAGCCCTAGTGGATTCTACGAGCAGTACTTC.

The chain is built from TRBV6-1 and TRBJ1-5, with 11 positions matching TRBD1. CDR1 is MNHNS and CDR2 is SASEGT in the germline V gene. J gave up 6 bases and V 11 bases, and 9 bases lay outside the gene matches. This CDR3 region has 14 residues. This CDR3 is CAVTDRGLGQPQHF. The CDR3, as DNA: TGTGCCGTCACGGACAGGGGGCTAGGTCAGCCCCAGCATTTT.

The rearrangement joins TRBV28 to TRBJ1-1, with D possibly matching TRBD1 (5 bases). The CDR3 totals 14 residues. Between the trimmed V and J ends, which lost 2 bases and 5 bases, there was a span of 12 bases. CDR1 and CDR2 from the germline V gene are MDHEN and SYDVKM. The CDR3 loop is CASSLGQGGTEAFF. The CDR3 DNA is TGTGCCAGCAGTTTAGGGCAGGGTGGGACTGAAGCTTTCTTT.

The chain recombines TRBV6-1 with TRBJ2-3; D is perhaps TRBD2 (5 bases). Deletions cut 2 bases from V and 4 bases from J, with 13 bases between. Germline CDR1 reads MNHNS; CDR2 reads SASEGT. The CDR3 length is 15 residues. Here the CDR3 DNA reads TGTGCCAGCAGTGAAATGTCCAGGCGGGCAGATACGCAGTATTTT. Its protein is CASSEMSRRADTQYF.

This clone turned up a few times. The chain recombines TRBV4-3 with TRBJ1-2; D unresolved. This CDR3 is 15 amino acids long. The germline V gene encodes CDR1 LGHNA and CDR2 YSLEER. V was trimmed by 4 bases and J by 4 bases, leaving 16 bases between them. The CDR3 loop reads CASSPLRVSGYGYTF. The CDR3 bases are TGCGCCAGCAGCCCCCTCCGGGTTTCGGGCTATGGCTACACCTTC.